Sequencing of this TCR beta chain was carried out in a study of CD8+CD57+ T cells in acquired aplastic anemia. Study observations and caveats: Patients and controls were found to share 25 to 35 CD8+ CDR3 sequences.

Those patients picked for sequencing had displayed CD8+CD57+ cell expansion on flow cytometry. Trimming at V came to 4 bases and at J to 4 bases, leaving 6 bases not matched to a gene. From germline, CDR1 is SQVTM and CDR2 ANQGSEA. CDR3 length: 13 amino acids. TCR beta VDJ and CDR3 were profiled, and genomic DNA was the template. TCRdb reanalysed the reads using MiXCR and keeps one entry per CDR3 protein. Seen here are approximately 150,000 distinct CDR3 sequences, about 45% observed once, and the top ten hold roughly 1.1%. Concerning this clonotype: Its antigen is not known.

This clonotype was obtained from a human donor with aplastic anemia. The sample comprised sorted CD4+, CD8+, or CD8+CD57+ T cells (not recorded which) from PBMCs. The J gene is TRBJ1-1, the V gene TRBV29-1, with 7 bases that match TRBD1. The chain's CDR3 is CSVVWQGGTEAFF. The CDR3 DNA is TGCAGCGTTGTTTGGCAGGGGGGCACTGAAGCTTTCTTT.